These 11 T cell receptor beta chains originate from one sample sequenced in a study of OX40 agonist ivuxolimab in advanced cancers. Assay: immunoSEQ multiplex PCR; the TCRdb copy retains only in-frame clones and omits some. Of about 73,000 clones listed, around 88% are singletons. This sample comprised CD4+ or CD8+ T cells sorted from blood, obtained in a trial of the OX40 agonist ivuxolimab. The receptor source for this set is an adult with an advanced solid tumor such as melanoma, head and neck, liver or kidney cancer.

The rearrangement links TRBV7-3 to TRBJ2-3, with 8 bases identical to TRBD2. After removal of 5 bases from V and 1 base from J, the junction contained 5 bases not matched to a gene. CDR1 and CDR2 from the germline V gene are SGHTA and FQGTGA. The CDR3 consists of 15 residues. CDR3 sequence: CASSVSGGRTDTQYF. The CDR3 bases are TGTGCCAGCAGCGTAAGCGGGGGCCGCACAGATACGCAGTATTTT.

V and J are TRBV2 and TRBJ1-5; possibly TRBD1 for D (5 bases). CDR1 and CDR2 from the germline V gene are SNHLY and FYNNEI. CDR3 size: 14 residues. V was pared by 5 bases and J by 7 bases, with 15 bases between. CDR3 sequence (DNA): TGTGCCAGCAGTTGGAGGGGAGGAGGGCAGCCCCAGCATTTT. Translating gives CASSWRGGGQPQHF.

The gene calls are TRBV5-4 and TRBJ2-1; no definite D call. Per germline, CDR1 SGHNT and CDR2 YYREEE (reference sequence). V was trimmed by 2 bases and J by 1 base, leaving 10 bases between them. The CDR3 consists of 15 residues. The CDR3 spells CASSFRQQSYNEQFF. In DNA, the CDR3 is TGTGCCAGCAGCTTCCGGCAGCAATCCTACAATGAGCAGTTCTTC.

CDR3 DNA sequence: TGTGCCTGGAGCTGGGGGCCTGGGACCGGGGAGCTGTTTTTT. Residues: CAWSWGPGTGELFF. This sequence joins TRBV30 and TRBJ2-2, with a weak D call TRBD1 (6 bases). V shed 3 bases and J shed 5 bases, with 13 bases lying between them. Per germline, CDR1 GTSNPN and CDR2 SVGIG (reference sequence). The CDR3 is 14 residues long.

This CDR3 reads CASSAPTGFTDTQYF. The CDR3 DNA reads TGTGCCAGCTCAGCCCCGACGGGCTTCACAGATACGCAGTATTTT. V gene TRBV18 combines with J gene TRBJ2-3; D gene uncertain. The CDR3 is 15 amino acids. Germline V gene sequence: CDR1 KGHSH, CDR2 LQKENI. V gave up 5 bases and J gave up 2 bases, with 14 bases separating them.

This chain uses TRBV11-1 with TRBJ1-6; weak D call: TRBD1 (5 bases). This CDR3 is built from 16 residues. Trimming left V 1 base short and J 4 bases short, with 11 bases between. Looked up from germline, CDR1 is SGHAT and CDR2 is FQDESV (reference sequence). This CDR3 reads CASSLEPGKYNSPLHF. In nucleotides, the CDR3 is TGTGCCAGCAGCTTAGAGCCAGGGAAATATAATTCACCCCTCCACTTT.

As to this clone: The same CDR3 can be traced to other DNA sequences in this sample. V gene TRBV7-9 combines with J gene TRBJ2-3; 11 nucleotides agree with TRBD1. The ends lost 5 bases at V and 3 bases at J; junction bases unmatched: 4. CDR1 is SEHNR, CDR2 FQNEAQ, per germline (reference sequence). The CDR3 runs 15 residues. CDR3 coding DNA: TGTGCCAGCAGCCTCGGACAGGGGGCAACAGATACGCAGTATTTT. Encoded protein: CASSLGQGATDTQYF. The complete variable domain, with remaining parts taken from reference TRBV7-9 and TRBJ2-3, reads DTGVSQNPRHKITKRGQNVTFRCDPISEHNRLYWYRQTLGQGPEFLTYFQNEAQLEKSRLLSDRFSAERPKGSFSTLEIQRTEQGDSAMYLCASSLGQGATDTQYFGPGTRLTVL.

The chain joins TRBV2 to TRBJ2-5; D not resolved. The CDR3 has 15 amino acids. Per the germline V gene, CDR1 is SNHLY and CDR2 is FYNNEI. Deletions cut 6 bases from V and 1 base from J, with 15 bases between. CDR3 nucleotides: TGTGCCAGCAGCGGGCTAGGCTTTTTCCAAGAGACCCAGTACTTC. Translation: CASSGLGFFQETQYF. Drawing the rest from reference TRBV2 and TRBJ2-5, the complete variable domain is EPEVTQTPSHQVTQMGQEVILRCVPISNHLYFYWYRQILGQKVEFLVSFYNNEISEKSEIFDDQFSVERPDGSNFTLKIRSTKLEDSAMYFCASSGLGFFQETQYFGPGTRLLVL.

The chain joins TRBV18 to TRBJ2-7, with a weak D call TRBD1 (6 bases). The CDR3 runs 14 residues. V lost 5 bases and J 0 bases, leaving 11 bases between the germline ends. The V gene's germline CDR1 is KGHSH and CDR2 LQKENI. The CDR3 DNA sequence: TGTGCCAGCTCAGGGGGCCTCCACTCCTACGAGCAGTACTTC. It translates to CASSGGLHSYEQYF.

V and J are TRBV25-1 and TRBJ2-7; D might be TRBD1 or TRBD2, each matching 10 bases. Germline-derived CDR1 and CDR2 are MGHDK and SYGVNS. The CDR3 totals 17 residues. With 7 bases removed from V and 5 bases from J, the gap between germline ends came to 27 bases. The CDR3 region has the DNA TGTGCCAGCACCCGGACAGGGGGTCTAGCGGGAGTTAACGAGCAGTACTTC. Residues: CASTRTGGLAGVNEQYF.

V and J are TRBV6-6 and TRBJ2-7; 11 bases agree with TRBD1. This CDR3 is built from 14 residues. In germline, CDR1 is MNHNY, CDR2 SVGAGI (reference sequence). V was pared by 4 bases and J by 4 bases, with 3 bases of the junction left unmatched. Here the CDR3 DNA reads TGTGCCAGCAGTTGGGGGACAGGGGGGTACGAGCAGTACTTC. Translation: CASSWGTGGYEQYF.